The entry below gives a single T cell receptor beta chain sequence along with its context. What it binds is not known. The data originate from a study of cytomegalovirus exposure and HLA in healthy donors. Background on the study: The study placed about four fifths of its approximately 430 genotyped donors in the Caucasian-associated ancestry cluster. Study-wide findings and caveats: A missense DCLRE1C variant was associated with V- and J-gene trimming of TCR beta chains in a later analysis, and an independent cohort replicated the association. The study listed approximately 160 cytomegalovirus-associated TCR beta chains. Rates of TCR association differed by HLA locus in a later analysis, with DRB1 highest and HLA-C lowest.

The V and J ends lost 2 bases and 0 bases, in that order; junction bases with no gene match: 0. Germline V lookup: CDR1 SGHDT, CDR2 YYEEEE. This CDR3 region has 14 residues. Researchers ran the PCR with 60 Vbeta and 13 Jbeta primers. Profiled with immunoSEQ multiplex PCR; TCRdb holds only in-frame clones, not every one. There are some 150,000 clones in the sample, with around 2.4% held by the top ten. This chain joins TRBV5-6 and TRBJ2-3, with TRBD2 identical over 7 bases. The sample comprised PBMCs. The sequence derives from a woman aged 18-29 years in good health and CMV-seronegative. CDR3: CASSFSGSTDTQYF. The CDR3 DNA reads TGTGCCAGCAGCTTTAGCGGGAGCACAGATACGCAGTATTTT.